This T cell receptor (beta chain) emerged from a study of vaccination effects on CD4 cells after COVID-19 (dated by TCRdb to between 2021 and 2023). As for the study more broadly: In the ViraFEST assay, PBMC were stimulated with viral peptide pools, and TCR sequencing was then used to find antigen-specific CD4+ T cell clonotypes based on their expansion. Across the study, the median time from the second dose to post-vaccine sampling was 72 days (range 14 to 241). Each well held 1.5 million to 2.5 million PBMC cultured in IMDM containing approximately 5% human AB serum, around 10 IU/ml IL-2 and gentamicin, along with approximately 10 ug/ml peptides. In both COVID-19 convalescent patients and infection-naive vaccine recipients, the study compared SARS-CoV-2 spike-specific CD4+ TCR repertoires from before mRNA vaccination with those from after it. Altogether, around 9 COVID-19 convalescent patients and several SARS-CoV-2-naive healthy vaccine recipients made up the full study. The Oncomine TCR Beta short-read assay on an Illumina iSeq 100 was used to sequence cultures from other donors in the study.

Results the study describes overall, beyond this receptor: Both infection-induced and vaccine-induced clones contracted markedly at late post-vaccination timepoints, which is consistent with waning T cell responses. In healthy vaccine recipients, vaccine-induced clones were almost all SARS-CoV-2 mono-reactive, with only 1 of 255 being cross-reactive with common cold coronaviruses. Limitations of the study were the small number of convalescent patients and the absence of early post-infection timepoints.

The germline V gene encodes CDR1 SGHDT and CDR2 YYEEEE. The CDR3 goes from the cysteine to the phenylalanine over 13 residues. CDR3 DNA only is kept here, 39 bases in frame from base 1. V and J are truncated by 4 bases and 2 bases respectively, leaving an intervening sequence of 10 bases. After around ten days of culture, CD4+ T cells were isolated with the EasySep CD4+ T cell isolation kit. Two doses of either the BNT162b2 or the mRNA-1273 mRNA SARS-CoV-2 vaccine were administered to participants. Negative nucleocapsid antibody results before and after vaccination confirmed that the healthy vaccine recipients had no prior SARS-CoV-2 infection. Half of the culture medium was replaced with fresh IL-2-containing medium on days 3 and 7. Unless otherwise noted, each peptide stimulation condition was cultured in triplicate wells. Using Ficoll-Paque Plus gradient centrifugation, PBMC were separated from whole blood and then either used fresh or cryopreserved at -140C. Genomic DNA was extracted from cultured CD4+ T cells with the QIAamp micro DNA kit.

Worth noting for this clone: This receptor's antigen is unknown. No base-level quality is on record; no much larger clone is a single base apart.

Library prep was done by the immunoSEQ multiplex PCR assay. DNA from the CD4+ T cells that had been cultured and isolated underwent TCR beta CDR3 sequencing. The authors' pipeline ran thus. The analysis removed non-productive TCR sequences, trimmed reads to the CDR3 region, and retained only CDR3s that were 7 or more amino acids long. Antigen-specific clonotypes were identified using the MANAFEST web app by comparison of expansion in peptide wells against reference cultures. For clones to be considered positive, expansion at FDR<0.05 versus reference and all other wells, an odds ratio above 5, and a frequency above 0.1% in two replicate wells were required. A clonotype was called cross-reactive if it was significantly expanded both in SARS-CoV-2 spike wells and in at least one common cold coronavirus spike condition. Levenshtein distance calculated with the stringdist R package was used to assess CDR3 similarity, and unrooted trees were constructed with ape in R 3.6.1. TCRdb retrieved this table from immuneACCESS and kept in-frame rearrangements only. Not all clones are present; in checked studies, unresolved V genes account for under half, and no reason is known for the remainder. V, J and clone size are those of that table, while D and trimming were read from the DNA. The sample contains nearly 45,000 clones, around 70% of them found a single time. The ten largest clonotypes hold about 10% of the sample.

The sample consisted of CD4+ T cells from PBMCs cultured without peptide, taken after COVID-19 vaccination. The sequence is built from TRBV5-6 and TRBJ2-7, and TRBD1 may be the D gene, going by 6 matching bases. The sequence derives from a human donor who received a COVID-19 vaccine. The base sequence is TGTGCCAGCAGCAACAGGGAGACCTACGAGCAGTACTTC. Its translation reads: CASSNRETYEQYF. The entire variable domain, with the stretches around the CDR3 drawn from the reference TRBV5-6 and TRBJ2-7 proteins, is DAGVTQSPTHLIKTRGQQVTLRCSPKSGHDTVSWYQQALGQGPQFIFQYYEEEERQRGNFPDRFSGHQFPNYSSELNVNALLLGDSALYLCASSNRETYEQYFGPGTRLTVT.